This T cell receptor beta chain was retrieved from a study of blood T cell repertoires in COVID-19. CDR1 is SEHNR and CDR2 is FQNEAQ in the germline V gene (reference sequence). This CDR3 comprises 14 residues. The trim removed 5 bases at V and 10 bases at J, leaving 13 bases unmatched. Source study methods: Amplification with reference gene primers provided the estimates of nucleated cell counts. Generated by immunoSEQ multiplex PCR, the TCRdb table keeps only in-frame clones and is missing some. The V and J calls and clone size were taken over from that table, and D and trimming were inferred from the DNA. The profile shows around 70,000 clones, under 85% of them singletons.

The rearrangement uses TRBV7-9 and TRBJ1-1, with TRBD1 identical over 7 bases. This TCR came from a man in his 70s with acute or convalescent COVID-19. What was sequenced was peripheral blood. The CDR3 DNA follows: TGTGCCAGCAGCATAGGACAGGCCCTACTTGGAGCTTTCTTT. Its protein is CASSIGQALLGAFF.